This T cell receptor (beta chain) originates from a study of T cell responses to AZD1222 COVID-19 vaccine. Clones were read by immunoSEQ multiplex PCR, and TCRdb kept only the in-frame ones, dropping some. The data contain about 140,000 clones, 84% of them singletons. Study-wide results and limits: Seropositive at baseline were only a handful of AZD1222 recipients. Reportedly, close to half of spike-specific TCRs are directed against unmutated variant regions. The peak T cell response came first, and repertoires were sampled only after it.

V dropped 0 bases and J dropped 3 bases, with 7 bases sitting between them. There are 13 residues in the CDR3. CDR1 is SGHRS and CDR2 is YFSETQ in the germline V gene. A note on this clone: Its cognate antigen is unknown.

Here the sequenced sample was peripheral blood, taken on day 0 of AZD1222 vaccination. The J gene is TRBJ2-7, the V gene TRBV5-1; no firm D call. This TCR derives from an adult in good health. CDR3 in amino acids: CASSLDWGYEQYF. The CDR3 DNA sequence: TGCGCCAGCAGCTTGGATTGGGGCTACGAGCAGTACTTC.